This passage covers 18 T cell receptor beta chains from one sample sequenced in a study of blood T cell repertoires in COVID-19. Produced via immunoSEQ multiplex PCR; TCRdb's table is partial and in-frame only. The sample shows 320,000 or so clones, roughly 84% of them seen only once. Source material: PBMCs or T cells enriched from blood (not recorded which). The receptors come from a woman aged 25-40 years who had recovered from COVID-19.

The CDR3 loop is CARRGGFGNSPLHF. CDR3 nucleotides: TGTGCCAGACGAGGGGGTTTCGGTAATTCACCCCTCCACTTT. The chain recombines TRBV6-4 with TRBJ1-6; D may be TRBD1 (6 bases). Germline lookup yields CDR1 MRHNA and CDR2 SNTAGT. Trimming removed 9 bases from V and 6 bases from J, with 15 bases in between. CDR3 length: 14 residues.

The rearrangement uses TRBV24-1 and TRBJ1-6, with D hard to call. CDR3 length equals 19 residues. Germline CDR1 is KGHDR and CDR2 is SFDVKD. The V gene lost 0 bases and the J gene lost 7 bases, with 21 bases spanning the gap. The DNA of the CDR3 is TGTGCCACCAGTGATTTGGATGGTCTCCGCGCCGTACCAAATTCACCCCTCCACTTT. It specifies CATSDLDGLRAVPNSPLHF.

This chain links TRBV5-4 with TRBJ2-5; 8 bases are a match to TRBD2. Trimming cost V 3 bases and J 2 bases; bases outside gene matches: 12. The CDR3 contains 17 residues. The germline CDR1 and CDR2 sequences are SGHNT and YYREEE (reference sequence). The CDR3 protein is CASSSRSLKRGQETQYF. CDR3 nucleotide sequence: TGTGCCAGCAGCTCCCGCTCCCTTAAGCGGGGGCAAGAGACCCAGTACTTC. Full variable domain (outside the CDR3, taken from reference TRBV5-4 and TRBJ2-5): ETGVTQSPTHLIKTRGQQVTLRCSSQSGHNTVSWYQQALGQGPQFIFQYYREEENGRGNFPPRFSGLQFPNYSSELNVNALELDDSALYLCASSSRSLKRGQETQYFGPGTRLLVL.

This clone was observed a handful of times. The chain combines TRBV5-6 with TRBJ1-3; D is unclear. The germline V gene encodes CDR1 SGHDT and CDR2 YYEEEE. Trimming removed 4 bases at V and 3 bases at J, with 14 bases between. CDR3 length equals 15 residues. CDR3 region: CASSLMPGIGNTIYF. The CDR3 nucleotides read TGTGCCAGCAGCCTCATGCCGGGAATTGGAAACACCATATATTTT.

This CDR3 is CASSLGLSGVIDTQYF. CDR3 sequence (DNA): TGTGCCAGCAGCTTGGGCCTTAGCGGGGTAATAGATACGCAGTATTTT. This chain links TRBV5-4 with TRBJ2-3, with 8 bases aligning to TRBD2. Per germline, CDR1 SGHNT and CDR2 YYREEE (reference sequence). This CDR3 is 16 amino acids long. V lost 0 bases and J lost 5; bases outside the gene matches: 8.

This clone turned up a few times. V gene TRBV7-9 combines with J gene TRBJ1-6; no definite D call. The germline V and J ends were trimmed by 4 bases and 10 bases, with 8 bases remaining between them. The germline V gene encodes CDR1 SEHNR and CDR2 FQNEAQ (reference sequence). CDR3 length equals 12 residues. Here the CDR3 reads CASSSRLSPLHF. The CDR3 DNA follows: TGTGCCAGCAGCTCCCGACTGTCACCCCTCCACTTT.

J is TRBJ2-1 and V is TRBV18; TRBD2 agrees at 7 bases. This CDR3 has 14 amino acids. Germline loops: CDR1 KGHSH, CDR2 LQKENI. Germline trimming cut 4 bases from V and 2 bases from J; bases unmatched to any gene: 2. The CDR3 bases are TGTGCCAGCTCACGAGGGACTACCTACAATGAGCAGTTCTTC. Its translation: CASSRGTTYNEQFF.

The chain employs TRBV20-1 and TRBJ2-1, with TRBD2 matching 9 bases. CDR1 and CDR2 from the germline V gene are DFQATT and SNEGSKA (reference sequence). This CDR3 is 17 amino acids long. The junction had 9 bases not matched to a gene; V was cut back by 3 bases and J by 0 bases. The CDR3 DNA reads as TGCAGTGCTAGTCCCCTTAGGCGGGGGGGCTCCTACAATGAGCAGTTCTTC. It translates to CSASPLRRGGSYNEQFF.

CDR3 sequence reads: CASTPSGGALYEQYF. Written as DNA, the CDR3 is TGTGCCAGCACTCCGAGCGGGGGGGCCCTCTACGAGCAGTACTTC. This sequence joins TRBV6-5 and TRBJ2-7; 10 nucleotides line up with TRBD2. The CDR3 has 15 residues. Germline trimming cut 7 bases from V and 3 bases from J; bases unmatched to any gene: 9. Germline loops: CDR1 MNHEY, CDR2 SVGAGI.

This clone was counted only a few times. The CDR3 coding sequence is TGTGCCAGCAAGTGGACAGCAGACTATAATTCACCCCTCCACTTT. Translating it yields CASKWTADYNSPLHF. The chain joins TRBV2 to TRBJ1-6, with a possible D match to TRBD1 (6 bases). Germline V CDR1 and CDR2: SNHLY, FYNNEI. This CDR3 is built from 15 residues. With 7 bases removed from V and 3 bases from J, the gap between germline ends came to 13 bases.

The V call is TRBV3-1 (or the pseudogene TRBV3-2), the J call TRBJ1-2, with no clear D. The CDR3 consists of 15 residues. Germline values: CDR1 LGHDT, CDR2 YNNKEL (reference sequence). Deletions cut 1 base from V and 8 bases from J, with 17 bases between. Here the CDR3 DNA reads TGTGCCAGCAGCCAAGCAGCGGCCCGTCAGAAAGGCTACACCTTC. This gives the protein CASSQAAARQKGYTF.

The CDR3 here is CATSRDLVGQSNQPQHF. The CDR3 region has the DNA TGTGCCACCAGCAGAGATCTGGTTGGGCAGAGCAATCAGCCCCAGCATTTT. The V gene is TRBV15, the J gene TRBJ1-5; D remains ambiguous. This CDR3 has 17 residues. V was pared by 0 bases and J by 1 base, with 13 bases between. Germline V CDR1 and CDR2: LNHNV, YYDKDF (reference sequence).

The chain uses TRBV7-2 and TRBJ1-5; 7 nucleotides match TRBD1. With V trimmed by 6 bases and J by 0 bases, 5 bases remained unmatched. The CDR3 loop spans 15 amino acids. Looked up from germline, CDR1 is SGHTA and CDR2 is FQGNSA. In DNA, the CDR3 is TGTGCCAGCAGTCGTGGACAGGATAGCAATCAGCCCCAGCATTTT. It is translated as CASSRGQDSNQPQHF.

This clone was counted ten times or more. The chain has TRBV19 and TRBJ1-5, with TRBD1 matching 8 bases. From germline, CDR1 is LNHDA and CDR2 SQIVND (reference sequence). The CDR3 totals 16 residues. The V segment lost 7 bases and the J segment 0 bases; nucleotides outside the gene matches: 8. The CDR3 DNA reads TGTGCCAGTAAAAGACAGGGGTCCCCTAGCAATCAGCCCCAGCATTTT. It encodes CASKRQGSPSNQPQHF.

This chain links TRBV6-2 or TRBV6-3 with TRBJ2-4, with 10 bases aligning to TRBD1. J lost 6 bases, V lost 6 bases, and 5 bases had no gene match. The CDR3 totals 14 residues. Germline assignment: CDR1 MNHEY and CDR2 SVGEGT. The DNA for the CDR3 is TGTGCCAGCAGCCGGGGACAGGGGCCAAACATTCAGTACTTC. Translation: CASSRGQGPNIQYF.

The chain carries TRBV6-2 or TRBV6-3 and TRBJ1-6; the match to TRBD1 covers 9 bases. The J segment lost 7 bases and the V segment lost 0 bases, leaving 13 bases of the junction unmatched. The CDR3 loop spans 19 amino acids. Germline V gene data show CDR1 as MNHEY and CDR2 as SVGEGT. The CDR3 nucleotides read TGTGCCAGCAGTTACTCGGCGCGGACAGGGGCCGTACTGAATTCACCCCTCCACTTT. Residues: CASSYSARTGAVLNSPLHF.

The rearrangement uses TRBV6-5 and TRBJ1-2; TRBD1 is a possible D gene (6 bases). V was trimmed by 11 bases and J by 3 bases, leaving 13 bases between them. The germline V gene encodes CDR1 MNHEY and CDR2 SVGAGI. This CDR3 has 12 amino acids. The CDR3, as DNA: TGTGCCGGCACAGGGATCGACTATGGCTACACCTTC. It yields the protein CAGTGIDYGYTF.

The V gene is TRBV12-5, the J gene TRBJ1-5, with TRBD1 identical over 9 bases. The CDR3 totals 16 residues. Germline CDR1 LGHNT, CDR2 FRNRAP. V shed 5 bases and J 5 bases; nucleotides not matched to a gene: 10. CDR3 coding DNA: TGTGCTAGTGGTACGCCAACAGGGGGCGGCCATCAGCCCCAGCATTTT. It is translated as CASGTPTGGGHQPQHF.